The present T cell receptor (beta chain) was sequenced within a study of blood T cell repertoires in COVID-19. The method was immunoSEQ multiplex PCR; TCRdb's version includes in-frame clones alone and lacks a portion of them. The profile shows roughly 90,000 clones, about 87% of them singletons. The CDR3 is made up of 16 amino acids. The trim removed 6 bases at V and 0 bases at J, leaving 10 bases unmatched. CDR1 and CDR2 from the germline V gene are SGHRS and YFSETQ. The specimen was peripheral blood. J is TRBJ2-3 and V is TRBV5-1; 7 bases map to TRBD2. The clonotype comes from a human donor in a cohort sampled during active COVID-19. Here the CDR3 reads CASTGGLASSTDTQYF. The CDR3 DNA follows: TGCGCCAGCACCGGGGGGTTAGCCTCTAGCACAGATACGCAGTATTTT.